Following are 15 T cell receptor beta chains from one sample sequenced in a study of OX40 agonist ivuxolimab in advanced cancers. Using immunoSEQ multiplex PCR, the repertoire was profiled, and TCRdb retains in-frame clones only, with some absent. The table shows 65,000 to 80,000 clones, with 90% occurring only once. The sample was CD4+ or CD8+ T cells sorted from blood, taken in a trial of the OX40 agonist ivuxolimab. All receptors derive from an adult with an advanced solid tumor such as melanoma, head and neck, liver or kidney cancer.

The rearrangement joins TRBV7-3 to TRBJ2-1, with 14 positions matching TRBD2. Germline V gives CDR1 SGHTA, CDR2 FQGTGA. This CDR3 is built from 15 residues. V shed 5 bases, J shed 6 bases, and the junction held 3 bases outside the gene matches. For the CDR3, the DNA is TGTGCCAGCAGCCTGGGACTAGCGGGAGTCAATGAGCAGTTCTTC. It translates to CASSLGLAGVNEQFF.

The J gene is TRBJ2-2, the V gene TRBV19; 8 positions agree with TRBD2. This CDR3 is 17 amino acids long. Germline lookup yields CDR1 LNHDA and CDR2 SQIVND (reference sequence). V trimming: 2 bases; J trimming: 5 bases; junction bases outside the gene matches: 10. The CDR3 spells CASSIISGRGRTGELFF. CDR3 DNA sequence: TGTGCCAGTAGTATAATTTCCGGGAGGGGGAGAACCGGGGAGCTGTTTTTT.

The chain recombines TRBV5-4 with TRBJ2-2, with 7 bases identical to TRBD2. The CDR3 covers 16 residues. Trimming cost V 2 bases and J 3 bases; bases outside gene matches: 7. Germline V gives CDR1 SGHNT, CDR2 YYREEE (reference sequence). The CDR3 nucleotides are TGTGCCAGCAGCTTACAAGGACTAGACGACACCGGGGAGCTGTTTTTT. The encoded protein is CASSLQGLDDTGELFF.

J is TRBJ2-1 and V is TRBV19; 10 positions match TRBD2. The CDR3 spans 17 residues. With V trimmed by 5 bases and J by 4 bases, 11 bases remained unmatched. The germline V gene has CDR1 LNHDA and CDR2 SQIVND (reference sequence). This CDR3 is CASSLQPTSGPYNEQFF. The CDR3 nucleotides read TGTGCCAGTAGTCTTCAACCGACTAGCGGGCCTTACAATGAGCAGTTCTTC.

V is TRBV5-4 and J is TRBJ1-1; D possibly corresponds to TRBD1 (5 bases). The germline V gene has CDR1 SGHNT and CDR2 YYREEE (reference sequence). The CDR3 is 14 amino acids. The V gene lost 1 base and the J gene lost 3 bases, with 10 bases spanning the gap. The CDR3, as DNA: TGTGCCAGCAGCTTGAAGGGGCTGTACACTGAAGCTTTCTTT. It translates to CASSLKGLYTEAFF. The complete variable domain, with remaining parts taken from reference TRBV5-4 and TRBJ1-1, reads ETGVTQSPTHLIKTRGQQVTLRCSSQSGHNTVSWYQQALGQGPQFIFQYYREEENGRGNFPPRFSGLQFPNYSSELNVNALELDDSALYLCASSLKGLYTEAFFGQGTRLTVV.

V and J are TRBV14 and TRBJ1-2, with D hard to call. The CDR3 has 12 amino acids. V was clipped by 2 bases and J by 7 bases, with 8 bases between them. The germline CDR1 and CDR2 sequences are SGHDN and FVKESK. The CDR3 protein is CASSQSDLGYTF. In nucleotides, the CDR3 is TGTGCCAGCAGCCAAAGTGATCTTGGCTACACCTTC.

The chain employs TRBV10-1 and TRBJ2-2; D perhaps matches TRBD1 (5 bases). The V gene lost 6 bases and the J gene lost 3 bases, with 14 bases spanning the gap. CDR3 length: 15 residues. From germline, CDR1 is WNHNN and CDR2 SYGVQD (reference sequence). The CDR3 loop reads CASRSGRPDTGELFF. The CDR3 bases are TGCGCCAGCAGATCAGGGCGTCCGGACACCGGGGAGCTGTTTTTT.

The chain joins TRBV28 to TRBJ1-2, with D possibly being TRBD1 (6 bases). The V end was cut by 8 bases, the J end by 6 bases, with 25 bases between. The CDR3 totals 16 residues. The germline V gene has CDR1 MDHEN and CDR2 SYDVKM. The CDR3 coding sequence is TGTGCCAGCGGGGTGGGGGGGCACAAAGGGTCGGATGGCTACACCTTC. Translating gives CASGVGGHKGSDGYTF.

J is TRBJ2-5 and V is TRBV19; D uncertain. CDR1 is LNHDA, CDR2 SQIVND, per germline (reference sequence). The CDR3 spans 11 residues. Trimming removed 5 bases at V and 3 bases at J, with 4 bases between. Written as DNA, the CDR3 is TGTGCCAGTAGTGTGAAAGAGACCCAGTACTTC. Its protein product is CASSVKETQYF.

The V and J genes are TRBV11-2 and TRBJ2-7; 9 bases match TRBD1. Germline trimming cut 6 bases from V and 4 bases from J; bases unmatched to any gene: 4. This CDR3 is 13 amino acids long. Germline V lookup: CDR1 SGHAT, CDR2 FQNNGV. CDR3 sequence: CASSRDRDYEQYF. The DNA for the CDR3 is TGTGCCAGCAGTCGGGACAGGGATTACGAGCAGTACTTC.

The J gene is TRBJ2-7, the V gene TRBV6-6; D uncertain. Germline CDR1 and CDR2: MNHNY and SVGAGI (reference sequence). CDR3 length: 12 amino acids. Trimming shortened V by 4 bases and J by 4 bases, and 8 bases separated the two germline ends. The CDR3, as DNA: TGTGCCAGCAGTTCATATCGTTACGAGCAGTACTTC. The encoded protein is CASSSYRYEQYF.

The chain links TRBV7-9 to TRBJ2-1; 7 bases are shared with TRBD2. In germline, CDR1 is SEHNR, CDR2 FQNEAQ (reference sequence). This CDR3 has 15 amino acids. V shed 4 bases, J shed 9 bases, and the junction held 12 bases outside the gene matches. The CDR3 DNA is TGTGCCAGCAGCTCAGACCAGCGGGGAGTGGGTGAGCAGTTCTTC. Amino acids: CASSSDQRGVGEQFF.

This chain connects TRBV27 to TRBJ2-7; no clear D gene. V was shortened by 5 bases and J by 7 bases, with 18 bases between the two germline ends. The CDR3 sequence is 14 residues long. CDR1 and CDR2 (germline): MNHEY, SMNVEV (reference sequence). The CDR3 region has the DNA TGTGCCAGCAGTCTCTATGGACGGTCCCCTGAGCAGTACTTC. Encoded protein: CASSLYGRSPEQYF.

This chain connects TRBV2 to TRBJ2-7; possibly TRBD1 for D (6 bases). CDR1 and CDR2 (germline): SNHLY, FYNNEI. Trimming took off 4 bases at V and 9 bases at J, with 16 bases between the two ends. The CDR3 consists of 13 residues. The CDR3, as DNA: TGTGCCAGCAGTGTGGGGGCAGGGGTAGGGCAGTACTTC. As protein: CASSVGAGVGQYF. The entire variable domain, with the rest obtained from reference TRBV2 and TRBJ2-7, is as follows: EPEVTQTPSHQVTQMGQEVILRCVPISNHLYFYWYRQILGQKVEFLVSFYNNEISEKSEIFDDQFSVERPDGSNFTLKIRSTKLEDSAMYFCASSVGAGVGQYFGPGTRLTVT.

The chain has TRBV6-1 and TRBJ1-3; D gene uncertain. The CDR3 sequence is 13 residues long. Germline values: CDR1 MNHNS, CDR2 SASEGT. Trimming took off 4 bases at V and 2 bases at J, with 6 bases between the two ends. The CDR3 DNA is TGTGCCAGCAGTGTTGATCCTGGAAACACCATATATTTT. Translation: CASSVDPGNTIYF.